Listed below are T cell receptor beta chains from one sample, sequenced in a study of blood T cell repertoires in COVID-19. The assay was immunoSEQ multiplex PCR, and TCRdb's table has in-frame clones only and misses some. The repertoire holds around 130,000 clones, around 87% seen once, with more than 3.5% in the top ten. The specimen sequenced was peripheral blood. The source is a woman aged 60-75 years with acute or convalescent COVID-19. Each CDR3 is given without its conserved first and last residue. A D gene is named only where the DNA matches it firmly. Only some rows state a clone size, as once, few, many or a class for expanded clones.

clone_size: NA
d_call: NA
j_call: TRBJ1-2
v_call: TRBV5-8
cdr3_aa: ASNRYPTYGYT

clone_size: once
d_call: NA
j_call: TRBJ1-1
v_call: TRBV19
cdr3_aa: ASSRQVLNTEAF

clone_size: NA
d_call: NA
j_call: TRBJ2-6
v_call: TRBV7-2
cdr3_aa: ASSSRSAGANVLT

clone_size: NA
d_call: NA
j_call: TRBJ2-3
v_call: TRBV15
cdr3_aa: ATSRRQPGGDTQY

clone_size: NA
d_call: NA
j_call: TRBJ2-3
v_call: TRBV29-1
cdr3_aa: SALAGFSTDTQY

clone_size: NA
d_call: TRBD1
j_call: TRBJ1-2
v_call: TRBV3-1/TRBV3-2
cdr3_aa: ASSQQWTGDGYT

clone_size: NA
d_call: TRBD2
j_call: TRBJ2-2
v_call: TRBV10-3
cdr3_aa: AISPPSGRGNGELF

clone_size: once
d_call: NA
j_call: TRBJ2-2
v_call: TRBV3-1/TRBV3-2
cdr3_aa: ASSPPAGELF

clone_size: NA
d_call: TRBD2
j_call: TRBJ2-5
v_call: TRBV11-3
cdr3_aa: ASSSGTSGRTETQY

clone_size: NA
d_call: NA
j_call: TRBJ1-5
v_call: TRBV19
cdr3_aa: ASSEQGPNQPQH

clone_size: once
d_call: NA
j_call: TRBJ1-2
v_call: TRBV7-8
cdr3_aa: ASSLRWGLDYGYT

clone_size: NA
d_call: NA
j_call: TRBJ1-2
v_call: TRBV4-2
cdr3_aa: ASSPNMDGINYGYT

clone_size: few
d_call: TRBD2
j_call: TRBJ2-2
v_call: TRBV24-1
cdr3_aa: ATSRPGLAGTGELF

clone_size: NA
d_call: NA
j_call: TRBJ1-4
v_call: TRBV4-1
cdr3_aa: ASSLGTPGGEKLF

clone_size: NA
d_call: TRBD1
j_call: TRBJ1-2
v_call: TRBV9
cdr3_aa: ASSQGTGTYYGYT

clone_size: few
d_call: NA
j_call: TRBJ2-4
v_call: TRBV12-3/TRBV12-4
cdr3_aa: ASSLVVDFQY

clone_size: once
d_call: TRBD1
j_call: TRBJ1-3
v_call: TRBV6-5
cdr3_aa: ASSYSRQGSGNTIY

clone_size: NA
d_call: TRBD2
j_call: TRBJ2-7
v_call: TRBV19
cdr3_aa: ASRNSGPYEQY

clone_size: NA
d_call: TRBD2
j_call: TRBJ2-1
v_call: TRBV30
cdr3_aa: AWGLAPMSEQF

clone_size: NA
d_call: TRBD2
j_call: TRBJ2-1
v_call: TRBV7-9
cdr3_aa: ASSPTSGRLSEQF

clone_size: once
d_call: TRBD1
j_call: TRBJ1-5
v_call: TRBV9
cdr3_aa: ASSVGVGDSNQPQH

clone_size: NA
d_call: TRBD1
j_call: TRBJ1-2
v_call: TRBV28
cdr3_aa: ASSPRDRAYGYT

clone_size: NA
d_call: NA
j_call: TRBJ1-5
v_call: TRBV5-8
cdr3_aa: ASTLSLNQPQH

clone_size: NA
d_call: NA
j_call: TRBJ1-2
v_call: TRBV4-2
cdr3_aa: ASSQDWRQGGGYT

clone_size: few
d_call: NA
j_call: TRBJ2-1
v_call: TRBV29-1
cdr3_aa: SVEDAGSSYNEQF

clone_size: NA
d_call: NA
j_call: TRBJ1-5
v_call: TRBV2
cdr3_aa: ASSVSGYNQPQH

clone_size: few
d_call: NA
j_call: TRBJ2-7
v_call: TRBV5-1
cdr3_aa: ASSLVGGSTREQY

clone_size: NA
d_call: NA
j_call: TRBJ2-7
v_call: TRBV11-2
cdr3_aa: ASSQSYEQY

clone_size: NA
d_call: NA
j_call: TRBJ2-1
v_call: TRBV12-3/TRBV12-4
cdr3_aa: ASSTPQGEQF

clone_size: NA
d_call: TRBD1
j_call: TRBJ1-1
v_call: TRBV27
cdr3_aa: ASSRQGRNTEAF

clone_size: NA
d_call: TRBD1
j_call: TRBJ2-3
v_call: TRBV19
cdr3_aa: ASSMGQGGSADTQY

clone_size: few
d_call: TRBD2
j_call: TRBJ2-3
v_call: TRBV3-1/TRBV3-2
cdr3_aa: ASSHGTSASDTQY

clone_size: NA
d_call: TRBD1
j_call: TRBJ2-2
v_call: TRBV5-4
cdr3_aa: ASSLGTDPNTGELF

clone_size: NA
d_call: NA
j_call: TRBJ1-2
v_call: TRBV28
cdr3_aa: ASSPLGAGLSNYGYT

clone_size: NA
d_call: NA
j_call: TRBJ2-1
v_call: TRBV6-5
cdr3_aa: AISLPMNYNEQF

clone_size: NA
d_call: TRBD1
j_call: TRBJ2-1
v_call: TRBV24-1
cdr3_aa: ATSDGTGGLDEQF

clone_size: NA
d_call: NA
j_call: TRBJ2-5
v_call: TRBV6-5
cdr3_aa: ASSYDFQETQY

clone_size: NA
d_call: NA
j_call: TRBJ1-3
v_call: TRBV7-9
cdr3_aa: ASSFSLDSGNTIY

clone_size: NA
d_call: NA
j_call: TRBJ1-2
v_call: TRBV28
cdr3_aa: ASSPQGYGYT

clone_size: NA
d_call: TRBD2
j_call: TRBJ2-3
v_call: TRBV5-5
cdr3_aa: ASSLVAGSITDTQY

clone_size: NA
d_call: NA
j_call: TRBJ1-2
v_call: TRBV18
cdr3_aa: ASSPQTRYSNYGYT

clone_size: NA
d_call: NA
j_call: TRBJ2-5
v_call: TRBV19
cdr3_aa: ASSILSEETQY

clone_size: NA
d_call: NA
j_call: TRBJ1-1
v_call: TRBV25-1
cdr3_aa: ASRVGLEAF

clone_size: NA
d_call: TRBD1
j_call: TRBJ1-1
v_call: TRBV7-9
cdr3_aa: ASSSVTGGIRDTEAF

clone_size: NA
d_call: NA
j_call: TRBJ1-4
v_call: TRBV29-1
cdr3_aa: SVEMDFDEKLF

clone_size: NA
d_call: TRBD2
j_call: TRBJ2-1
v_call: TRBV5-1
cdr3_aa: ASSLTTSGSPSSYNEQF

clone_size: NA
d_call: TRBD2
j_call: TRBJ2-2
v_call: TRBV5-1
cdr3_aa: ASSVVAGGGTGELF

clone_size: NA
d_call: TRBD2
j_call: TRBJ2-5
v_call: TRBV30
cdr3_aa: ACTLGAGERGTQY

clone_size: NA
d_call: TRBD1
j_call: TRBJ1-6
v_call: TRBV18
cdr3_aa: ASSPLDRGSTSSYNSPLH

clone_size: NA
d_call: NA
j_call: TRBJ2-2
v_call: TRBV11-3
cdr3_aa: ASSLDTVTGWTGELF

clone_size: NA
d_call: NA
j_call: TRBJ1-5
v_call: TRBV5-6
cdr3_aa: ASSLRQARHQPQH

clone_size: NA
d_call: TRBD1
j_call: TRBJ1-1
v_call: TRBV24-1
cdr3_aa: ATSDPRTGDTEAF

clone_size: NA
d_call: NA
j_call: TRBJ1-2
v_call: TRBV11-2
cdr3_aa: ASSSPQRLGYT

clone_size: NA
d_call: TRBD1
j_call: TRBJ1-4
v_call: TRBV28
cdr3_aa: ASRVGGQGAREKLF

clone_size: NA
d_call: NA
j_call: TRBJ2-7
v_call: TRBV10-1
cdr3_aa: ASSEFRDSYEQY

clone_size: once
d_call: TRBD1
j_call: TRBJ2-7
v_call: TRBV18
cdr3_aa: ASSLGTASSYEQY

clone_size: NA
d_call: NA
j_call: TRBJ1-6
v_call: TRBV19
cdr3_aa: ASSLLPLGGSVNSPLH